The following is a T cell receptor (beta chain) sequence with its context. Its specificity is not known. These data originate in a study of T cell responses to AZD1222 COVID-19 vaccine. Regarding the study as a whole: The donors showed a predominance of white British ancestry and of females, with possible underestimation of clonal diversity. Scientists sampled the repertoires only once the peak T cell response had passed. Spike-specific TCRs gained breadth and depth after people received two AZD1222 doses. Recipients of AZD1222 seropositive at baseline numbered only 6 or 7.

Produced via immunoSEQ multiplex PCR; TCRdb's table is partial and in-frame only. The data contain over 120,000 clones, approximately 93% of them singletons. Trimming at V came to 5 bases and at J to 0 bases, leaving 19 bases not matched to a gene. Looked up from germline, CDR1 is SNHLY and CDR2 is FYNNEI. CDR3 size: 20 residues. Sample: peripheral blood, taken on day 0 of AZD1222 vaccination. The source of this sequence is an adult in good health. The V and J genes are TRBV2 and TRBJ1-5; 7 bases map to TRBD1. CDR3: CASSKGQAEGRYYSNQPQHF. For the CDR3, the DNA is TGTGCCAGCAGTAAAGGACAGGCGGAAGGGCGCTATTATAGCAATCAGCCCCAGCATTTT.